This is a list of T cell receptor beta chains from one sample in a study of blood T cells in healthy people across ages. MiXCR, applied by TCRdb to the 5' RACE reads, yields one record per CDR3 protein. The repertoire holds 1,500,000 or so distinct CDR3 sequences, with 59% as singletons. The sequencing input was blood. The receptors shown here come from a man between 18 and 35 years old in good health. CDR3s include the opening cysteine and the closing phenylalanine or tryptophan. D genes are given only for firm matches. The size entry is marked missing in some rows and otherwise reads once, few, many or a size class.

TRBJ1-4 . TRBV20-1 . CSARPGSQGGLFF TGCAGTGCTAGGCCCGGCAGTCAAGGAGGACTGTTTTTT
TRBJ1-2 . TRBV10-3 . CAINEIIYGYTF TGTGCCATCAATGAGATTATCTATGGCTACACCTTC
TRBJ1-4 TRBD1 TRBV7-6 . CASSLDRGVTNEKLFF TGTGCCAGCAGCCTCGACAGGGGCGTCACTAATGAAAAACTGTTTTTT
TRBJ2-3 . TRBV27 . CASSLLRLDYTDTQYF TGTGCCAGCAGTTTACTGAGACTAGACTACACAGATACGCAGTATTTT
TRBJ2-1 TRBD2 TRBV4-2 . CASSESRGLANEQFF TGTGCCAGCAGCGAATCCCGTGGACTAGCTAATGAGCAGTTCTTC
TRBJ2-1 . TRBV20-1 . CSAGRFGGSYNEQFF TGCAGTGCTGGCCGCTTCGGCGGTTCCTACAATGAGCAGTTCTTC
TRBJ2-3 . TRBV7-6 . CASSLGGGRPDTQYF TGTGCCAGCAGCTTAGGTGGGGGCCGCCCAGATACGCAGTATTTT
TRBJ2-6 . TRBV4-3 . CASSQDWSSGANVLTF TGCGCCAGCAGCCAAGATTGGAGCTCTGGGGCCAACGTCCTGACTTTC
TRBJ2-7 . TRBV29-1 . CSVELGAYEQYF TGCAGCGTTGAATTGGGGGCCTACGAGCAGTACTTC
TRBJ2-3 . TRBV10-3 few CAISESKTTDTQYF TGTGCCATCAGTGAGTCGAAAACCACAGATACGCAGTATTTT
TRBJ2-3 . TRBV4-2 . CASSEYGDTQYF TGTGCCAGCAGCGAATATGGGGATACGCAGTATTTT
TRBJ2-5 TRBD2 TRBV2 . CASQGLVLETQYF TGTGCCAGCCAGGGACTAGTCTTAGAGACCCAGTACTTC
TRBJ2-1 TRBD1 TRBV9 . CASSATGGPYNEQFF TGTGCCAGCAGCGCAACAGGGGGACCCTACAATGAGCAGTTCTTC
TRBJ1-2 TRBD1 TRBV5-1 . CASSPGGGQGRKGYTF TGCGCCAGCAGCCCCGGAGGGGGACAGGGGCGTAAAGGCTACACCTTC
TRBJ1-3 TRBD1 TRBV6-6 few CASSQRQGDLGNTIYF TGTGCCAGCAGTCAGAGGCAGGGGGATCTTGGAAACACCATATATTTT
TRBJ2-3 . TRBV25-1 few CASSDDGDDTQYF TGTGCCAGCAGTGATGATGGCGATGATACGCAGTATTTT
TRBJ2-1 . TRBV5-1 . CASSLGSAYNLGVYEQFF TGCGCCAGCAGCTTGGGAAGCGCGTATAATCTTGGAGTATATGAGCAGTTCTTC
TRBJ2-1 TRBD2 TRBV5-1 many CASSLAGVSSYNEQFF TGTGCCAGCAGCCTAGCGGGAGTTAGCTCCTACAATGAGCAGTTCTTC
TRBJ2-4 TRBD1 TRBV6-1 many CASSQKQGGPDIQYF TGTGCCAGCAGTCAAAAACAGGGGGGACCTGACATTCAGTACTTC
TRBJ2-7 . TRBV4-3 . CASSQARDLSYEQYF TGCGCCAGCAGCCAGGCCCGGGACTTGTCCTACGAGCAGTACTTC
TRBJ2-4 TRBD1 TRBV29-1 . CSASGSRDRLNIQYF TGCAGCGCTTCCGGAAGTCGGGACAGGTTAAACATTCAGTACTTC
TRBJ2-5 TRBD2 TRBV7-2 . CASSLGIAGGFQETQYF TGTGCCAGCAGCTTAGGCATAGCGGGGGGGTTCCAAGAGACCCAGTACTTC
TRBJ1-5 TRBD1 TRBV27 . CASSLFPGQGNQPQHF TGTGCCAGCAGTTTATTTCCGGGACAGGGCAATCAGCCCCAGCATTTT
TRBJ2-1 . TRBV18 . CASSPQQNEQFF TGTGCCAGCTCACCTCAACAGAATGAGCAGTTCTTC
TRBJ2-5 . TRBV7-2 . CASSLGPGSQETQYF TGTGCCAGCAGCTTAGGGCCAGGATCTCAAGAGACCCAGTACTTC
TRBJ2-7 . TRBV7-9 . CASSQIPSNEQYF TGTGCCAGCAGCCAGATCCCCTCCAATGAGCAGTACTTC